This entry describes one T cell receptor beta chain. The data stem from a study of blood T cell repertoires in COVID-19. Looking at the study overall: Acute-phase and convalescent COVID-19 samples originated in the United States, Italy and Spain.

As processed by the authors: Quantification of nucleated cells was approximated via reference gene primer amplification. Libraries were prepared by immunoSEQ multiplex PCR; TCRdb keeps only in-frame clonotypes and omits some of them. The V and J calls and clone size are taken from that table; D and trimming were inferred from the DNA. The sample has about 170,000 clones; roughly 84% are singletons. From germline, CDR1 is SGHTA and CDR2 FQGNSA. Trimming cost V 1 base and J 4 bases, with 16 bases left between them. This CDR3 comprises 16 residues. This TCR was sampled from a man between 65 and 85 years old with active or convalescent COVID-19. V usage is TRBV7-2 and J usage is TRBJ2-5, with a weak D call TRBD1 (6 bases). The specimen was peripheral blood. The CDR3 DNA sequence: TGTGCCAGCAGCTTAGAGGGAAACAGGGATGGAGAGACCCAGTACTTC. Translation gives CASSLEGNRDGETQYF.